This T cell receptor (beta chain) appears in the sequencing data of a study of monozygotic twins with inflammatory bowel disease. General study results and limits: Support for a single strong signal or clonotype associated with IBD was absent. Whether twins were concordant or discordant made no difference to repertoire similarity, possibly from limited power.

TCRdb reprocessed the 5' RACE reads; each CDR3 protein has one entry and no DNA is given. Here the sample table reports about 99,000 distinct CDR3 sequences. Germline lookup yields CDR1 SGHAT and CDR2 FQDESV (reference sequence). The CDR3 extends over 14 amino acids. On this clonotype itself: The target antigen is unknown.

Sequenced input: blood. This clonotype originated in a human donor with ulcerative colitis or Crohn's disease, or a healthy co-twin of an affected twin (not recorded which). The chain combines TRBV11-1 with TRBJ2-1; the D call of TRBD1 rests on TCRdb alone, since no DNA is present to check it. The CDR3 loop reads CASSPGPILDEQFF.